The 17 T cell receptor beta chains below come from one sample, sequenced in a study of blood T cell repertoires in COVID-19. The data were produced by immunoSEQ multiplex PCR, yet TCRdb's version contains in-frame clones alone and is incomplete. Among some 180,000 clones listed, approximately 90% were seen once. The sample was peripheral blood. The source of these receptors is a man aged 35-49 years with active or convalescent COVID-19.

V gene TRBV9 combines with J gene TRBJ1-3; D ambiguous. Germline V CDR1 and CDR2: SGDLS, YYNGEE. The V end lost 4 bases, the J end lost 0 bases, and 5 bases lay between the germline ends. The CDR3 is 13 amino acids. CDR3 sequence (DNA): TGTGCCAGCAGCATCAACTCTGGAAACACCATATATTTT. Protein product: CASSINSGNTIYF.

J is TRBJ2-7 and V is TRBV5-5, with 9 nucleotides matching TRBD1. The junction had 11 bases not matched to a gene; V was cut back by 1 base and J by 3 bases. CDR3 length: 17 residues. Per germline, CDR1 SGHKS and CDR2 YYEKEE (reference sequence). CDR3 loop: CASSLRAAGQGDYEQYF. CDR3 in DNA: TGTGCCAGCAGCTTGCGGGCCGCGGGACAGGGAGACTACGAGCAGTACTTC.

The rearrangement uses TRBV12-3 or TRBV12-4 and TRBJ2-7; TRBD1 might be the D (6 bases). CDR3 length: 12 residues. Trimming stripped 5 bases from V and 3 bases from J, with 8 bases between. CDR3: CASSPQGYEQYF. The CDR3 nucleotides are TGTGCCAGCAGTCCACAGGGCTACGAGCAGTACTTC.

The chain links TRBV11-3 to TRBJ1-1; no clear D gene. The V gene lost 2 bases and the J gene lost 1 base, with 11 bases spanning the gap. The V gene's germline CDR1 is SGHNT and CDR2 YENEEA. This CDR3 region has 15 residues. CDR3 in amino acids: CASSLFASENTEAFF. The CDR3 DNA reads TGTGCCAGCAGCTTATTTGCCAGCGAGAACACTGAAGCTTTCTTT.

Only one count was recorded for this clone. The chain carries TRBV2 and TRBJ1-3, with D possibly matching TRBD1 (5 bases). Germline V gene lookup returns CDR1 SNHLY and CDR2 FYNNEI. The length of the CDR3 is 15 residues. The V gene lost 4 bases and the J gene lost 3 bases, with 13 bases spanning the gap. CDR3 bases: TGTGCCAGCAGTGCTTCAGCCAGGGTTGGAAACACCATATATTTT. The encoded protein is CASSASARVGNTIYF.

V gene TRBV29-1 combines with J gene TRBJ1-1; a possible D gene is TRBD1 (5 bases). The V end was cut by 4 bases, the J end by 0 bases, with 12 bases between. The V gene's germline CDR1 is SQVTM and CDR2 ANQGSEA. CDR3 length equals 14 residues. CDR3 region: CSVGMGLLNTEAFF. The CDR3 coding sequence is TGCAGCGTTGGGATGGGGCTTTTGAACACTGAAGCTTTCTTT. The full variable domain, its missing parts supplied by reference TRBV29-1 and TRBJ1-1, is SAVISQKPSRDICQRGTSLTIQCQVDSQVTMMFWYRQQPGQSLTLIATANQGSEATYESGFVIDKFPISRPNLTFSTLTVSNMSPEDSSIYLCSVGMGLLNTEAFFGQGTRLTVV.

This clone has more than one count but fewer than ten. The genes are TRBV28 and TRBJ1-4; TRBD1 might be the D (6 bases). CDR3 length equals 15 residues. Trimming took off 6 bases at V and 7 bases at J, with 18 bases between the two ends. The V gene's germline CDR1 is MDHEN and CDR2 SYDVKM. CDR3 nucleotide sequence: TGTGCCAGCAGCCCTTCTTCGGGGGGCGGTGAAAAACTGTTTTTT. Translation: CASSPSSGGGEKLFF. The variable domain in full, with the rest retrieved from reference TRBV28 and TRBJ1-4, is DVKVTQSSRYLVKRTGEKVFLECVQDMDHENMFWYRQDPGLGLRLIYFSYDVKMKEKGDIPEGYSVSREKKERFSLILESASTNQTSMYLCASSPSSGGGEKLFFGSGTQLSVL.

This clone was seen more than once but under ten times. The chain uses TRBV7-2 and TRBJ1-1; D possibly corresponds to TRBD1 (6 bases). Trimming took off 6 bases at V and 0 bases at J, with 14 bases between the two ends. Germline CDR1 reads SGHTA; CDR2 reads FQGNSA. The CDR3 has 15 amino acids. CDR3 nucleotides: TGTGCCAGCAGACCACAGGGAAGCATGAACACTGAAGCTTTCTTT. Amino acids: CASRPQGSMNTEAFF.

The CDR3 sequence: CASSYSIQGNYGYTF. In DNA, the CDR3 is TGTGCCAGCAGTTACTCGATCCAGGGGAACTATGGCTACACCTTC. This chain uses TRBV6-5 with TRBJ1-2, with D tentatively TRBD1 (6 bases). Per the germline V gene, CDR1 is MNHEY and CDR2 is SVGAGI. The V gene lost 0 bases and the J gene lost 2 bases, with 10 bases spanning the gap. The CDR3 contains 15 residues.

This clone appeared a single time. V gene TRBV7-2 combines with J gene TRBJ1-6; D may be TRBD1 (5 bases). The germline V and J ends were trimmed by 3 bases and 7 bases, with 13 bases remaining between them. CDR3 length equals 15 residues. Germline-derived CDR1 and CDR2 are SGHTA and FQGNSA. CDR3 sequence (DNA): TGTGCCAGCAGCTTGGGTAGCGGGGGAAATTCACCCCTCCACTTT. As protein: CASSLGSGGNSPLHF.

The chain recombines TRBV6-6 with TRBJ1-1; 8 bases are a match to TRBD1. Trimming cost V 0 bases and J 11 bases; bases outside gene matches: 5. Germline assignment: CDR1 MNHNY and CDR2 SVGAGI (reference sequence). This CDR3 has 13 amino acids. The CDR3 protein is CASSYSTDRVAFF. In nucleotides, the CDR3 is TGTGCCAGCAGTTACTCGACGGACAGGGTTGCTTTCTTT.

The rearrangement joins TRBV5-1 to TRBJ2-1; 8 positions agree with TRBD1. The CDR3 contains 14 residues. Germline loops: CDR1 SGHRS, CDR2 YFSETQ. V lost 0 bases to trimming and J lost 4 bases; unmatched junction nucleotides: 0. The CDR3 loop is CASSLGQGYNEQFF. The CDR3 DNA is TGCGCCAGCAGCTTGGGACAGGGGTACAATGAGCAGTTCTTC.

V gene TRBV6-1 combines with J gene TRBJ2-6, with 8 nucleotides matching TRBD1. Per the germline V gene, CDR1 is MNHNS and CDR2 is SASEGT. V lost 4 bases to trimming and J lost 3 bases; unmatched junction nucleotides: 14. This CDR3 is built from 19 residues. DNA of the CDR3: TGTGCCAGCAGTGGACCGACAGGGGCCCCCCTCTTTGGGGCCAACGTCCTGACTTTC. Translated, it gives CASSGPTGAPLFGANVLTF.

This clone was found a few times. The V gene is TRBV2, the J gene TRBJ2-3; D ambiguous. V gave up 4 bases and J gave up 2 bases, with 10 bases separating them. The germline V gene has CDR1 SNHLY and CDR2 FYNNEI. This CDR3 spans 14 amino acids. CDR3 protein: CASSGQASTDTQYF. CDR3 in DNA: TGTGCCAGCAGTGGTCAGGCCTCCACAGATACGCAGTATTTT.

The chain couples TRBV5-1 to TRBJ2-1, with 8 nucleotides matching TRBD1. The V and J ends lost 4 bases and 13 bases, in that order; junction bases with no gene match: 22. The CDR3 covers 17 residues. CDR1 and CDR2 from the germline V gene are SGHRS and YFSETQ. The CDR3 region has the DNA TGCGCCAGCAGCCCGGTGGGTTCCGGGACAGGCCCACCCTCTCAGTTCTTC. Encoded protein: CASSPVGSGTGPPSQFF.

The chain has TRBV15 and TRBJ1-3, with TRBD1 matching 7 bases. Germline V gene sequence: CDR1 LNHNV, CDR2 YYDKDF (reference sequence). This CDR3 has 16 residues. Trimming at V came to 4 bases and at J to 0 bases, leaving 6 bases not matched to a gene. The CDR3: CATSTRRGNSGNTIYF. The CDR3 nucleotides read TGTGCCACCAGCACCCGCAGGGGGAACTCTGGAAACACCATATATTTT.

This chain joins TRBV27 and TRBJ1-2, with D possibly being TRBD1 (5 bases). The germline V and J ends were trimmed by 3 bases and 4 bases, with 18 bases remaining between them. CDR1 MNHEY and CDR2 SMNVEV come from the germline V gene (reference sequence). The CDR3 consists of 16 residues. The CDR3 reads CASSFSWSNRFYGYTF. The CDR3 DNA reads TGTGCCAGCAGTTTTAGTTGGTCAAACAGGTTCTATGGCTACACCTTC.